A selection of T cell receptor beta chains follows, all from one sample in a study of cytomegalovirus exposure and HLA in healthy donors. The method was immunoSEQ multiplex PCR; TCRdb's version includes in-frame clones alone and lacks a portion of them. The table lists approximately 180,000 clones, roughly 89% of them singletons. The sequenced sample was PBMCs. All receptors come from a woman aged 25 to 39 in good health and CMV-seronegative. Both conserved end residues are part of each CDR3. D genes are given only for firm matches. A clone size is listed for some rows: how often the clone was seen (once, few, many), or a class if it is expanded.

d_call: .
clone_size: .
j_call: TRBJ2-1
v_call: TRBV7-6
cdr3_nt: TGTGCCAGCAGCTTAGCGCCTAGCGCCATTTCTAACAATGAGCAGTTCTTC
cdr3_aa: CASSLAPSAISNNEQFF

d_call: TRBD1
clone_size: .
j_call: TRBJ1-1
v_call: TRBV4-1
cdr3_nt: TGCGCCAGCAGCCAAGAGGGGACAGTCACTGAAGCTTTCTTT
cdr3_aa: CASSQEGTVTEAFF

d_call: .
clone_size: .
j_call: TRBJ2-7
v_call: TRBV11-2
cdr3_nt: TGTGCCAGCAGCTTGAGTCTGGGAGACGAGCAGTACTTC
cdr3_aa: CASSLSLGDEQYF

d_call: TRBD1
clone_size: .
j_call: TRBJ1-2
v_call: TRBV5-6
cdr3_nt: TGTGCCAGCAGCTTGCTTGGAGGGGGCGGAGGCTACACCTTC
cdr3_aa: CASSLLGGGGGYTF

d_call: .
clone_size: .
j_call: TRBJ2-7
v_call: TRBV5-4
cdr3_nt: TGTGCCAGCAGCCCCGCCGGGTTTGTCTACGAGCAGTACTTC
cdr3_aa: CASSPAGFVYEQYF

d_call: TRBD1
clone_size: .
j_call: TRBJ1-1
v_call: TRBV7-9
cdr3_nt: TGTGCCAGCAGCGACCGACAGGGGGGAGCGACTGAAGCTTTCTTT
cdr3_aa: CASSDRQGGATEAFF

d_call: TRBD2
clone_size: .
j_call: TRBJ2-1
v_call: TRBV5-5
cdr3_nt: TGTGCCAGCAGCCCGGAAGCGGGGGGGCCGTTGTATGAGCAGTTCTTC
cdr3_aa: CASSPEAGGPLYEQFF

d_call: .
clone_size: .
j_call: TRBJ2-1
v_call: TRBV5-1
cdr3_nt: TGCGCCAGCAGCCTTACCACTAGGGCCCCGTCCTACAATGAGCAGTTCTTC
cdr3_aa: CASSLTTRAPSYNEQFF

d_call: TRBD1
clone_size: .
j_call: TRBJ2-7
v_call: TRBV7-9
cdr3_nt: TGTGCCAGCAGCTTAGAACAGGGGAAGGGCTACGAGCAGTACTTC
cdr3_aa: CASSLEQGKGYEQYF

d_call: TRBD1
clone_size: .
j_call: TRBJ2-1
v_call: TRBV7-9
cdr3_nt: TGTGCCAGCAGCCTGGGACAGGACCCCTACAATGAGCAGTTCTTC
cdr3_aa: CASSLGQDPYNEQFF

d_call: .
clone_size: .
j_call: TRBJ2-3
v_call: TRBV11-2
cdr3_nt: TGTGCCAGCAACCCCCCAGGGGTTTTCGCAGATACGCAGTATTTT
cdr3_aa: CASNPPGVFADTQYF

d_call: TRBD2
clone_size: .
j_call: TRBJ2-7
v_call: TRBV15
cdr3_nt: TGTGCCACCAGCAGGATCAGCGGGGGTATGTACGAGCAGTACTTC
cdr3_aa: CATSRISGGMYEQYF

d_call: TRBD2
clone_size: .
j_call: TRBJ2-3
v_call: TRBV5-4
cdr3_nt: TGTGCCAGCAGCTTGGACGCGACTAGCGGGGAGGACGGGCAGTATTTT
cdr3_aa: CASSLDATSGEDGQYF

d_call: .
clone_size: .
j_call: TRBJ2-2
v_call: TRBV19
cdr3_nt: TGTGCCAGTAGTTTTGGGCAGTCGAACACCGGGGAGCTGTTTTTT
cdr3_aa: CASSFGQSNTGELFF

d_call: TRBD1
clone_size: .
j_call: TRBJ1-2
v_call: TRBV6-6
cdr3_nt: TGTGCCAGCAGCACTGACAGGGGACGGGGCTACACCTTC
cdr3_aa: CASSTDRGRGYTF

d_call: .
clone_size: .
j_call: TRBJ2-2
v_call: TRBV7-9
cdr3_nt: TGTGCCAGCAGACCTGACCTAGACGGGGAGCTGTTTTTT
cdr3_aa: CASRPDLDGELFF

d_call: .
clone_size: once
j_call: TRBJ2-1
v_call: TRBV4-1
cdr3_nt: TGCGCCAGCAGCCAGATTCCACCGGGAAAGTACAATGAGCAGTTCTTC
cdr3_aa: CASSQIPPGKYNEQFF

d_call: TRBD1
clone_size: .
j_call: TRBJ2-7
v_call: TRBV30
cdr3_nt: TGTGCCTGGAGTACAGGACAGGGAGGCGGGGAGCAGTACTTC
cdr3_aa: CAWSTGQGGGEQYF

d_call: .
clone_size: once
j_call: TRBJ2-2
v_call: TRBV7-9
cdr3_nt: TGTGCCAGCAGCTTGGGGCAGGGGACCGGGGAGCTGTTTTTT
cdr3_aa: CASSLGQGTGELFF

d_call: .
clone_size: .
j_call: TRBJ2-7
v_call: TRBV6-1
cdr3_nt: TGTGCCAGCAGTGAAAAACTGGGGGGGCTCGGGGAGCAGTACTTC
cdr3_aa: CASSEKLGGLGEQYF

d_call: .
clone_size: .
j_call: TRBJ2-5
v_call: TRBV5-8
cdr3_nt: TGTGCCAGCAGCTTGACAGTAGGGGTAGAGACCCAGTACTTC
cdr3_aa: CASSLTVGVETQYF

d_call: .
clone_size: .
j_call: TRBJ1-3
v_call: TRBV5-1
cdr3_nt: TGCGCCAGCAGCTTGATTGGGACAAACTCTGGAAACACCATATATTTT
cdr3_aa: CASSLIGTNSGNTIYF

d_call: TRBD1
clone_size: .
j_call: TRBJ1-1
v_call: TRBV9
cdr3_nt: TGTGCCAGCAGGAAAACCGGGACAGGGGCCACTGAAGCTTTCTTT
cdr3_aa: CASRKTGTGATEAFF

d_call: .
clone_size: .
j_call: TRBJ1-1
v_call: TRBV2
cdr3_nt: TGTGCCAGCAGTGAAATGGCAGAAGAAGCTTTCTTT
cdr3_aa: CASSEMAEEAFF

d_call: .
clone_size: .
j_call: TRBJ2-7
v_call: TRBV11-2
cdr3_nt: TGTGCCAGCAGCTTGGGCCAGGGCAAGGGCTACGAGCAGTACTTC
cdr3_aa: CASSLGQGKGYEQYF

d_call: .
clone_size: .
j_call: TRBJ2-5
v_call: TRBV7-6
cdr3_nt: TGTGCCAGCAGCGTCCATGAGACCCAGTACTTC
cdr3_aa: CASSVHETQYF

d_call: .
clone_size: .
j_call: TRBJ2-1
v_call: TRBV6-5
cdr3_nt: TGTGCCAGCAGTTCTTCTAGCCCTATTTACAATGAGCAGTTCTTC
cdr3_aa: CASSSSSPIYNEQFF

d_call: .
clone_size: few
j_call: TRBJ2-7
v_call: TRBV10-3
cdr3_nt: TGTGCCATCAGGGACTCCCGCTCCTACGAGCAGTACTTC
cdr3_aa: CAIRDSRSYEQYF

d_call: .
clone_size: .
j_call: TRBJ1-2
v_call: TRBV25-1
cdr3_nt: TGTGCCAGCAGTGAATTAGAAGGGGGTGGCTACACCTTC
cdr3_aa: CASSELEGGGYTF

d_call: .
clone_size: once
j_call: TRBJ2-7
v_call: TRBV29-1
cdr3_nt: TGCAGCGCACGCCAGACGCCCGGGGCGGGGTACGAGCAGTACTTC
cdr3_aa: CSARQTPGAGYEQYF

d_call: .
clone_size: .
j_call: TRBJ1-1
v_call: TRBV5-4
cdr3_nt: TGTGCCAGCAGCCCACCCCCAGGTCGGGTGGGGCGCACTGAAGCTTTCTTT
cdr3_aa: CASSPPPGRVGRTEAFF

d_call: .
clone_size: .
j_call: TRBJ2-2
v_call: TRBV27
cdr3_nt: TGTGCCAGCGAAGGGGGCACCGGGGAGCTGTTTTTT
cdr3_aa: CASEGGTGELFF

d_call: TRBD1
clone_size: .
j_call: TRBJ1-2
v_call: TRBV25-1
cdr3_nt: TGTGCCAGCAGTGACCTGGGACAGTCTGACCTGAGGGGCTACACCTTC
cdr3_aa: CASSDLGQSDLRGYTF

d_call: .
clone_size: .
j_call: TRBJ2-7
v_call: TRBV6-1
cdr3_nt: TGTGCCAGCAGTGCGCCAAGTGGCGGGGCTTACGAGCAGTACTTC
cdr3_aa: CASSAPSGGAYEQYF

d_call: .
clone_size: once
j_call: TRBJ1-1
v_call: TRBV6-6
cdr3_nt: TGTGCCAGCAGTTACCCAGGACTGTCGTCTGAAGCTTTCTTT
cdr3_aa: CASSYPGLSSEAFF

d_call: TRBD1
clone_size: once
j_call: TRBJ2-7
v_call: TRBV16
cdr3_nt: TGTGCCAGCAGCCACTCGGGGACAGGGGCCTACGAGCAGTACTTC
cdr3_aa: CASSHSGTGAYEQYF